The 32 T cell receptor beta chains presented below share a single source sample, sequenced in a study of T cell clonotyping in hematopoietic cell transplantation. Measured with immunoSEQ multiplex PCR; TCRdb has only the in-frame clones, and not every one. The sample has roughly 29,000 clones; more than 85% are singletons. Specimen: PBMCs, collected 100 days after allogeneic stem cell transplant. These receptors were obtained from a female patient aged 45 to 65 who had an allogeneic stem cell transplant from a related donor, so the T cells may come from the graft donor. Some clones in this sample may be carry-over from other donors' samples.

The chain has TRBV14 and TRBJ2-3, with TRBD2 matching over 7 bases. Trimming took 4 bases from V and 3 from J; bases not matched to a gene: 10. In germline, CDR1 is SGHDN, CDR2 FVKESK. CDR3 length equals 16 residues. The CDR3 DNA sequence: TGTGCCAGCAGCCGAAGACGGGGGGTCGGGACAGATACGCAGTATTTT. It yields the protein CASSRRRGVGTDTQYF.

The V call is TRBV10-2, the J call TRBJ2-7, with D unresolved. The CDR3 is made up of 16 amino acids. CDR1 and CDR2 (germline): WSHSY, SAAADI. The ends were cut back, 1 base at V and 0 bases at J, with 13 bases in the middle. The CDR3 here is CASSEFGVPSSYEQYF. The CDR3 nucleotides read TGCGCCAGCAGTGAGTTTGGGGTACCGAGCTCCTACGAGCAGTACTTC.

V gene TRBV2 combines with J gene TRBJ2-7, with a possible D match to TRBD1 (7 bases). The CDR3 runs 12 residues. From germline, CDR1 is SNHLY and CDR2 FYNNEI. Trimming pared 5 bases from V and 5 bases from J, leaving 10 bases between. In DNA form, the CDR3 reads TGTGCCAGCAGTACAGGGGAGGACGAGCAGTACTTC. Protein: CASSTGEDEQYF.

This clone has a single count. The sample carries other DNA sequences with the same CDR3. The rearrangement joins TRBV11-3 to TRBJ2-7; the D is unclear. CDR1 and CDR2 from the germline V gene are SGHNT and YENEEA. There are 13 residues in the CDR3. V was trimmed by 0 bases and J by 6 bases, leaving 9 bases between them. The CDR3 coding sequence is TGTGCCAGCAGCTTAGATCGGGTAGGCGAGCAGTACTTC. It yields the protein CASSLDRVGEQYF.

J is TRBJ1-2 and V is TRBV27, with D possibly TRBD1 on 5 matching bases. The CDR3 consists of 13 residues. Trimming removed 2 bases at V and 6 bases at J, with 10 bases between. Germline V gene sequence: CDR1 MNHEY, CDR2 SMNVEV (reference sequence). CDR3 DNA: TGTGCCAGCAGTTTAAGGGGAATCGATGGCTACACCTTC. Translating gives CASSLRGIDGYTF.

V usage is TRBV12-5 and J usage is TRBJ1-2; tentatively, D is TRBD1 (5 bases). Trimming pared 6 bases from V and 4 bases from J, leaving 18 bases between. This CDR3 spans 15 amino acids. Per the germline V gene, CDR1 is LGHNT and CDR2 is FRNRAP. The DNA of the CDR3 is TGTGCTAGTGGATCCTCCAGGGTACGGGTCTATGGCTACACCTTC. Translation: CASGSSRVRVYGYTF.

J is TRBJ2-3 and V is TRBV7-9; 9 bases fit TRBD1. The germline CDR1 and CDR2 sequences are SEHNR and FQNEAQ (reference sequence). This CDR3 has 16 residues. J was trimmed by 2 bases and V by 8 bases; bases with no gene match: 11. DNA for the CDR3: TGTGCCAGCTCAAAGTTTAGGGACAGGGACACAGATACGCAGTATTTT. As protein: CASSKFRDRDTDTQYF.

This clone was found once. The chain recombines TRBV11-2 with TRBJ2-2, with TRBD1 matching over 7 bases. Germline assignment: CDR1 SGHAT and CDR2 FQNNGV. This CDR3 spans 15 amino acids. J gave up 6 bases and V 5 bases, and 9 bases lay outside the gene matches. CDR3 nucleotides: TGTGCCAGCAGCCCGGCCGGGACAGCGCCCGGGGAGCTGTTTTTT. Protein product: CASSPAGTAPGELFF.

The chain has TRBV6-5 and TRBJ2-5; D uncertain. V lost 6 bases and J lost 9, with 14 bases in between. The CDR3 covers 12 residues. Germline loops: CDR1 MNHEY, CDR2 SVGAGI. In DNA form, the CDR3 reads TGTGCCAGCAGCTACAACAATCTGGCCCAGTACTTC. Its protein is CASSYNNLAQYF.

This chain connects TRBV4-1 to TRBJ2-1; D is uncertain. Germline assignment: CDR1 MGHRA and CDR2 YSYEKL. The V end lost 1 base, the J end lost 6 bases, and 13 bases lay between the germline ends. There are 15 residues in the CDR3. CDR3 sequence reads: CASSQAFFHSNEQFF. The DNA of the CDR3 is TGCGCCAGCAGCCAAGCTTTCTTCCATTCCAATGAGCAGTTCTTC.

V usage is TRBV7-9 and J usage is TRBJ1-1; a possible D gene is TRBD1 (5 bases). V was clipped by 0 bases and J by 11 bases, with 13 bases between them. Per the germline V gene, CDR1 is SEHNR and CDR2 is FQNEAQ (reference sequence). This CDR3 contains 13 residues. The CDR3 bases are TGTGCCAGCAGCTTAGCGTCGGCCTCAGGGGCTTTCTTT. Encoded protein: CASSLASASGAFF.

V and J are TRBV2 and TRBJ1-2, with D maybe TRBD1 (6 bases). The CDR3 covers 15 residues. Trimming removed 5 bases from V and 1 base from J, with 14 bases in between. From germline, CDR1 is SNHLY and CDR2 FYNNEI. CDR3 bases: TGTGCCAGCAGTCGGACAGCACATCTTAACTATGGCTACACCTTC. Its protein product is CASSRTAHLNYGYTF. The entire variable domain, with the rest obtained from reference TRBV2 and TRBJ1-2, is as follows: EPEVTQTPSHQVTQMGQEVILRCVPISNHLYFYWYRQILGQKVEFLVSFYNNEISEKSEIFDDQFSVERPDGSNFTLKIRSTKLEDSAMYFCASSRTAHLNYGYTFGSGTRLTVV.

This clone was observed once. The chain carries TRBV28 and TRBJ1-3; D not certain. The CDR3 covers 12 residues. V lost 3 bases and J 2 bases, leaving 2 bases between the germline ends. Germline values: CDR1 MDHEN, CDR2 SYDVKM. CDR3 protein: CASSLAGNTIYF. As DNA, the CDR3 is TGTGCCAGCAGTTTGGCTGGAAACACCATATATTTT.

This chain connects TRBV19 to TRBJ2-3; 7 bases map to TRBD2. V trimming: 6 bases; J trimming: 2 bases; junction bases outside the gene matches: 11. Germline V gene sequence: CDR1 LNHDA, CDR2 SQIVND (reference sequence). The CDR3 is made up of 16 amino acids. CDR3 DNA: TGTGCCAGTAGCCCAGACCAGCGGGAATTCACAGATACGCAGTATTTT. Translating gives CASSPDQREFTDTQYF.

The rearrangement links TRBV5-1 to TRBJ2-3; D might be TRBD1 (5 bases). Germline assignment: CDR1 SGHRS and CDR2 YFSETQ. V shed 6 bases and J shed 0 bases, with 14 bases lying between them. CDR3 size: 15 residues. In nucleotides, the CDR3 is TGCGCCAGCAACCTACAGGACCGTAGCACAGATACGCAGTATTTT. This sequence encodes CASNLQDRSTDTQYF.

The V and J genes are TRBV28 and TRBJ1-5, with D perhaps TRBD1 (6 bases). The CDR3 loop spans 16 amino acids. Deletions cut 5 bases from V and 2 bases from J, with 16 bases between. Germline CDR1 reads MDHEN; CDR2 reads SYDVKM. The CDR3 reads CASSITGWRGNQPQHF. The CDR3 nucleotides are TGTGCCAGCAGTATTACAGGGTGGAGGGGCAATCAGCCCCAGCATTTT.

This clone turned up a few times. V gene TRBV4-1 combines with J gene TRBJ2-1; 12 nucleotides match TRBD1. The junction had 8 bases not matched to a gene; V was cut back by 4 bases and J by 10 bases. Germline V gene lookup returns CDR1 MGHRA and CDR2 YSYEKL. The CDR3 contains 15 residues. This chain's CDR3 is CASSRTGQGAGEQFF. Here the CDR3 DNA reads TGCGCCAGCAGCCGTACGGGACAGGGGGCAGGGGAGCAGTTCTTC.

The chain links TRBV11-3 to TRBJ1-1; possible D gene TRBD1, 5 bases. The germline V gene has CDR1 SGHNT and CDR2 YENEEA. CDR3 length: 13 amino acids. Trimming pared 4 bases from V and 3 bases from J, leaving 9 bases between. Here the CDR3 DNA reads TGTGCCAGCAGCTACAGGTGGGACACTGAAGCTTTCTTT. As protein: CASSYRWDTEAFF. Full variable domain (remainder filled in from reference TRBV11-3 and TRBJ1-1): EAGVVQSPRYKIIEKKQPVAFWCNPISGHNTLYWYLQNLGQGPELLIRYENEEAVDDSQLPKDRFSAERLKGVDSTLKIQPAELGDSAVYLCASSYRWDTEAFFGQGTRLTVV.

The chain uses TRBV14 and TRBJ2-3; TRBD1 or TRBD2 may be the D gene (5 bases each). The CDR3 contains 15 residues. Deletions cut 6 bases from V and 2 bases from J, with 15 bases between. Germline V gene sequence: CDR1 SGHDN, CDR2 FVKESK. CDR3 coding DNA: TGTGCCAGCAGTCTTGGGGGACCACTCACAGATACGCAGTATTTT. It specifies CASSLGGPLTDTQYF.

J is TRBJ1-1 and V is TRBV6-5; a possible D gene is TRBD1 (6 bases). The V gene lost 3 bases and the J gene lost 1 base, with 12 bases spanning the gap. CDR3 size: 15 residues. Germline V gene sequence: CDR1 MNHEY, CDR2 SVGAGI. CDR3 in DNA: TGTGCCAGCAGTTATCATGGACAGCCGAACACTGAAGCTTTCTTT. Protein product: CASSYHGQPNTEAFF.

J is TRBJ2-7 and V is TRBV15; 10 positions agree with TRBD1. CDR1 LNHNV and CDR2 YYDKDF come from the germline V gene (reference sequence). The V segment lost 5 bases and the J segment 3 bases; nucleotides outside the gene matches: 4. CDR3 length: 14 residues. This chain's CDR3 is CATSEGQGYYEQYF. The CDR3 DNA sequence: TGTGCCACCAGCGAGGGACAGGGGTACTACGAGCAGTACTTC.

V gene TRBV23-1 combines with J gene TRBJ2-3, with 8 bases aligning to TRBD1. TRBV23-1 is marked as an open reading frame, function uncertain. Trimming removed 4 bases from V and 5 bases from J; junction bases left unmatched: 5. CDR3 length: 14 residues. The CDR3 loop reads CASSLDRDIDTQYF. Written as DNA, the CDR3 is TGCGCCAGCAGTCTGGACAGGGATATAGATACGCAGTATTTT.

The chain links TRBV19 to TRBJ1-2, with D possibly matching TRBD1 (5 bases). The CDR3 spans 15 residues. The germline V gene has CDR1 LNHDA and CDR2 SQIVND (reference sequence). The V end was cut by 1 base, the J end by 6 bases, with 15 bases between. CDR3 sequence (DNA): TGTGCCAGTAGTATAGCCCGGTGGGGGGTAAATGGCTACACCTTC. Its protein is CASSIARWGVNGYTF.

J is TRBJ2-7 and V is TRBV5-1, with a weak D call TRBD2 (5 bases). Trimming took off 2 bases at V and 6 bases at J, with 12 bases between the two ends. Germline lookup yields CDR1 SGHRS and CDR2 YFSETQ. This CDR3 comprises 13 residues. The CDR3 DNA sequence: TGCGCCAGCAGCTTCTGGGGAGCGAGCGAGCAGTACTTC. Amino acid sequence: CASSFWGASEQYF.

This clone has just one count. The J gene is TRBJ1-2, the V gene TRBV7-2; no clear D gene. This CDR3 is built from 13 residues. CDR1 SGHTA and CDR2 FQGNSA come from the germline V gene. Trimming removed 5 bases at V and 8 bases at J, with 15 bases between. Here the CDR3 reads CASSQEAIGGYTF. The CDR3 DNA sequence: TGTGCCAGCAGCCAAGAGGCCATCGGGGGCTACACCTTC.

This chain connects TRBV4-1 to TRBJ2-6, with 10 bases that match TRBD1. The CDR3 contains 17 residues. The J segment lost 4 bases and the V segment lost 1 base, leaving 4 bases of the junction unmatched. CDR1 MGHRA and CDR2 YSYEKL come from the germline V gene. The CDR3 here is CASSQGQGARGANVLTF. DNA of the CDR3: TGCGCCAGCAGCCAAGGACAGGGGGCAAGAGGGGCCAACGTCCTGACTTTC.

This sequence joins TRBV7-6 and TRBJ1-1, with 7 nucleotides matching TRBD1. The CDR3 length is 14 residues. J lost 5 bases, V lost 5 bases, and 8 bases had no gene match. Germline CDR1 SGHVS, CDR2 FNYEAQ. In nucleotides, the CDR3 is TGTGCCAGCAGCCATCCGGGACAGCAAACTGAAGCTTTCTTT. The encoded protein is CASSHPGQQTEAFF.

J is TRBJ2-7 and V is TRBV11-2, with D unclear. Germline V gene lookup returns CDR1 SGHAT and CDR2 FQNNGV. The V end lost 2 bases, the J end lost 6 bases, and 8 bases lay between the germline ends. This CDR3 contains 12 residues. CDR3 amino acids: CASSLSGPEQYF. The CDR3, as DNA: TGTGCCAGCAGCTTATCTGGTCCCGAGCAGTACTTC.

The sample holds a few counts of this clone. The gene calls are TRBV11-3 and TRBJ2-7; 9 bases align to TRBD1. With V trimmed by 3 bases and J by 5 bases, 5 bases remained unmatched. Germline V gene lookup returns CDR1 SGHNT and CDR2 YENEEA. The CDR3 loop spans 14 amino acids. The CDR3 nucleotides read TGTGCCAGCAGCTTCAGGACAGGGGACCACGAGCAGTACTTC. Amino acid sequence: CASSFRTGDHEQYF.

The gene calls are TRBV6-5 and TRBJ1-2, with 9 bases fitting TRBD1. The CDR3 runs 16 residues. Per germline, CDR1 MNHEY and CDR2 SVGAGI. V was clipped by 0 bases and J by 4 bases; unmatched bases: 6. The CDR3 sequence is CASSYSLGQGGYGYTF. The CDR3 nucleotides are TGTGCCAGCAGTTACTCTCTGGGACAGGGCGGCTATGGCTACACCTTC.

The V gene is TRBV4-1, the J gene TRBJ2-1, with D unresolved. The CDR3 length is 16 residues. Germline lookup yields CDR1 MGHRA and CDR2 YSYEKL. V lost 4 bases to trimming and J lost 4 bases, with 17 bases between them. As DNA, the CDR3 is TGCGCCAGCAGCCCAAGAAGTAAGGTGGATTACAATGAGCAGTTCTTC. Encoded protein: CASSPRSKVDYNEQFF.

The V call is TRBV10-3, the J call TRBJ1-2; 8 nucleotides line up with TRBD1. This CDR3 has 12 residues. Germline V lookup: CDR1 ENHRY, CDR2 SYGVKD. Unmatched junction bases numbered 3, after V lost 6 bases and J lost 6 bases. The CDR3 reads CAISSDRDGYTF. CDR3 DNA: TGTGCCATCAGCTCGGACAGGGATGGCTACACCTTC.